This TCR beta chain was identified in a study of blood T cells in healthy people across ages. Whole-study context: The capture of about one barcoded beta molecule per two T cells was achieved by template switching.

Total RNA, at least 5.5 micrograms per sample, came from PBMCs. In germline, CDR1 is DFQATT, CDR2 SNEGSKA (reference sequence). The CDR3 is made up of 12 amino acids. V dropped 0 bases and J dropped 6 bases, with 8 bases sitting between them. Primers used in a second PCR of about 6 to 11 cycles were a sample-barcoded 5' primer and a J-beta primer mix. TCRdb called the 5' RACE reads again in MiXCR, with one record for every CDR3 protein. Here the sample spans approximately 900,000 distinct CDR3 sequences, roughly 52% being singletons. V usage is TRBV20-1 and J usage is TRBJ1-2, with unresolved D. This receptor was obtained from a man aged 25 to 40 in good health. The sequenced sample consisted of blood. CDR3 nucleotide sequence: TGCAGTGCTAGAGAGATTGGCGATGGCTACACCTTC. Translation gives CSAREIGDGYTF.